The TCR beta chain under discussion was sequenced for a study of cytomegalovirus exposure and HLA in healthy donors. The study, taken as a whole, reports: The number of N-insertions in an Asian-associated ancestry cluster was reportedly below the roughly 620-donor mean in a later analysis. Most subjects had HLA-A and HLA-B alleles reportedly predicted accurately by TCR beta sequences. When the data were analyzed later, several of the most significant clusters appeared to be linked to common viral pathogens.

About this clone: The antigen remains undetermined.

The PCR was carried out with 60 Vbeta primers and 13 Jbeta primers. Assay: immunoSEQ multiplex PCR; the TCRdb copy retains only in-frame clones and omits some. The repertoire holds about 120,000 clones, with around 76% as singletons. The CDR3 extends over 15 amino acids. Germline assignment: CDR1 MGHRA and CDR2 YSYEKL. Trimming shortened V by 0 bases and J by 2 bases, and 10 bases separated the two germline ends. Healthy individuals who donated bone marrow served as the donors. The receptor's source is a woman aged 35 to 49 in good health and CMV-seropositive. This chain joins TRBV4-1 and TRBJ1-2; D unresolved. The sequencing sample was made of PBMCs. DNA of the CDR3: TGCGCCAGCAGCCAAGACTATCAACAGAACTATGGCTACACCTTC. This encodes CASSQDYQQNYGYTF.